This T cell receptor (beta chain) was sequenced for a study of blood T cells in healthy people across ages. Germline CDR1 reads SEHNR; CDR2 reads FQNEAQ (reference sequence). With 5 bases removed from V and 4 bases from J, the gap between germline ends came to 14 bases. The CDR3 totals 14 residues. Isolation of PBMCs gave at least 6 million cells per sample. There are a few counts of this clonotype. A second PCR, run for 7 to 11 cycles, used a sample-barcoded 5' primer plus a J-beta primer mix. A template-switch adaptor that had 12 random nucleotides put a tag on each cDNA molecule. Using its own MiXCR run on the 5' RACE reads, TCRdb lists one record per CDR3 protein. The sample carries around 900,000 distinct CDR3 sequences, roughly half recorded once.

This rearrangement joins TRBV7-9 to TRBJ1-1, with D perhaps TRBD1 (5 bases). This sequence originates from an older woman in good health. Sequences were obtained from blood. CDR3: CASSTRAGVTEAFF. The CDR3 DNA sequence: TGTGCCAGCAGCACCCGGGCGGGGGTCACTGAAGCTTTCTTT.